Each of the 9 T cell receptor beta chains below was sequenced from the same sample in a study of T cells in Graves' hyperthyroidism and ophthalmopathy. Amplified TCR beta CDR3 regions derived from RNA transcripts. HTBI primers were the set used in a first-round RT-PCR of the TCR CDR3. TCRdb redid the calling of the multiplex PCR reads with MiXCR, one entry per CDR3 protein. Of about half a million distinct CDR3 sequences listed, roughly a quarter are singletons. Sequencing used blood. Receptors were obtained from a woman aged 25-40 years with Graves' ophthalmopathy.

This clonotype was counted many times. The rearrangement joins TRBV6-1 to TRBJ1-3; D remains unclear. Germline CDR1 reads MNHNS; CDR2 reads SASEGT. V lost 4 bases, J lost 1 base, and 20 bases lay in between. The CDR3 has 18 amino acids. The CDR3 nucleotides read TGTGCCAGCAGTGTAGCCGCCGTGGGAGCTTTGTCTGGAAACACCATATATTTT. Its translation is CASSVAAVGALSGNTIYF.

In its sample, this clonotype was seen a few times. The chain has TRBV13 and TRBJ1-2, with unresolved D. Germline-derived CDR1 and CDR2 are PRHDT and FYEKMQ (reference sequence). With 7 bases removed from V and 0 bases from J, the gap between germline ends came to 9 bases. The CDR3 contains 13 residues. CDR3 residues: CASTSGANYGYTF. CDR3 nucleotide sequence: TGTGCCAGCACCTCCGGAGCTAACTATGGCTACACCTTC.

The chain couples TRBV12-3 or TRBV12-4 to TRBJ2-2; a weak D match, TRBD2 (7 bases). The V end was cut by 0 bases, the J end by 5 bases, with 16 bases between. The CDR3 totals 17 residues. CDR3 coding DNA: TGTGCCAGCAGTTTAGCGCGGGGGACATTTAGGACCGGGGAGCTGTTTTTT. Translated, it gives CASSLARGTFRTGELFF.

This clonotype has at least ten counts. V usage is TRBV10-2 and J usage is TRBJ1-2; D not resolved. Trimming took off 6 bases at V and 1 base at J, with 9 bases between the two ends. Germline CDR1 is WSHSY and CDR2 is SAAADI. This CDR3 has 13 residues. CDR3 loop: CASSYTRNYGYTF. In DNA form, the CDR3 reads TGCGCCAGCAGCTACACCCGTAACTATGGCTACACCTTC.

A few counts support this clonotype. Just one base apart from a much larger clone, this may be a read error. The genes are TRBV6-1 and TRBJ1-5; 9 bases fit TRBD1. J was trimmed by 6 bases and V by 7 bases; bases with no gene match: 4. This CDR3 has 13 residues. Germline lookup yields CDR1 MNHNS and CDR2 SASEGT. The CDR3 DNA reads TGTGCCAGCACCCGGACAGGGGTTCAGCCCCAGCATTTT. Translating it yields CASTRTGVQPQHF.

In this sample, this clonotype turned up many times. The chain employs TRBV20-1 and TRBJ1-2; D may be TRBD1 (6 bases). The CDR3 consists of 12 residues. The V end was cut by 8 bases, the J end by 5 bases, with 15 bases between. The germline gives CDR1 DFQATT, CDR2 SNEGSKA (reference sequence). DNA of the CDR3: TGCAGTACATCGAGGGGGATATATGGCTACACCTTC. Its translation is CSTSRGIYGYTF.

The rearrangement uses TRBV10-3 and TRBJ1-3; D call uncertain. The CDR3 spans 15 residues. V was shortened by 2 bases and J by 0 bases, with 8 bases between the two germline ends. Germline V gene data show CDR1 as ENHRY and CDR2 as SYGVKD. Written as DNA, the CDR3 is TGTGCCATCAGTGAGCCGGTAAACTCTGGAAACACCATATATTTT. This codes for CAISEPVNSGNTIYF.

The sample holds a few counts of this clonotype. This rearrangement joins TRBV6-2 or TRBV6-3 to TRBJ2-7; 11 nucleotides match TRBD2. The V and J ends lost 2 bases and 7 bases, in that order; junction bases with no gene match: 4. From germline, CDR1 is MNHEY and CDR2 SVGEGT. This CDR3 is 14 amino acids long. The CDR3 spells CASSYTGLAAEQYF. Written as DNA, the CDR3 is TGTGCCAGCAGTTACACGGGACTAGCGGCGGAGCAGTACTTC.

This clonotype was observed many times. V and J are TRBV6-1 and TRBJ2-5, with a tentative D call TRBD1 (6 bases). V was shortened by 3 bases and J by 4 bases, with 12 bases between the two germline ends. The V gene's germline CDR1 is MNHNS and CDR2 SASEGT. CDR3 length: 14 amino acids. CDR3 bases: TGTGCCAGCAGTGAGGACAGTTGGAGAGAGACCCAGTACTTC. It translates to CASSEDSWRETQYF.